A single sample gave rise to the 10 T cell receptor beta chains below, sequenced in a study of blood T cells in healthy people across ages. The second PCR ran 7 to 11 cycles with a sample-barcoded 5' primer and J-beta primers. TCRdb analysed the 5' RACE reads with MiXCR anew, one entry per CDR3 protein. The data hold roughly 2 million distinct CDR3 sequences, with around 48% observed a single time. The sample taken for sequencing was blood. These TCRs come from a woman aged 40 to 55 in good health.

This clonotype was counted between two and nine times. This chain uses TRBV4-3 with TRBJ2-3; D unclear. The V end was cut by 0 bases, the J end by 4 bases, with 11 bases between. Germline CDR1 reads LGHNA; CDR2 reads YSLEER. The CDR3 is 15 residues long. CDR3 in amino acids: CASSQDPLPADTQYF. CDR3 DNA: TGCGCCAGCAGCCAAGATCCGCTCCCCGCAGATACGCAGTATTTT.

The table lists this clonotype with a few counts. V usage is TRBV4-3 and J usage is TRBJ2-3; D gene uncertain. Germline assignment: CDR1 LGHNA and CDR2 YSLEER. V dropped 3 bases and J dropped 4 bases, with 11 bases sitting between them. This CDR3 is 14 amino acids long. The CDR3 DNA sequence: TGCGCCAGCAGCCAGGCCGAAGGTGCAGATACGCAGTATTTT. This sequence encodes CASSQAEGADTQYF.

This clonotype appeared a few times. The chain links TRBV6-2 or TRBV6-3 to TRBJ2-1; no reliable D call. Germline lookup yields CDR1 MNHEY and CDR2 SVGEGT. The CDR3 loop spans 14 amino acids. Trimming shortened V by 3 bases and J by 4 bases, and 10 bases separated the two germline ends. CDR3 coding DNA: TGTGCCAGCAGTTATTATAGACCTTACAATGAGCAGTTCTTC. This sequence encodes CASSYYRPYNEQFF.

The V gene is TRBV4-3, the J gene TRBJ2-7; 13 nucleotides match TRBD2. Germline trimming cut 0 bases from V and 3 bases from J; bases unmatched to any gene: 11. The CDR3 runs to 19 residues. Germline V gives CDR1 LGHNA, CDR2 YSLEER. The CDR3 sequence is CASSQEARLAGGMYYEQYF. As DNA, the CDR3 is TGCGCCAGCAGCCAAGAGGCGAGACTAGCGGGGGGCATGTACTACGAGCAGTACTTC.

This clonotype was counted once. CDR3 protein: CASSPLKGQVQETQYF. In DNA, the CDR3 is TGTGCCAGCTCACCCTTGAAGGGACAAGTCCAAGAGACCCAGTACTTC. The chain employs TRBV18 and TRBJ2-5; tentative D call: TRBD1 (6 bases). V was pared by 3 bases and J by 1 base, with 15 bases between. Germline CDR1 KGHSH, CDR2 LQKENI. The CDR3 covers 16 residues.

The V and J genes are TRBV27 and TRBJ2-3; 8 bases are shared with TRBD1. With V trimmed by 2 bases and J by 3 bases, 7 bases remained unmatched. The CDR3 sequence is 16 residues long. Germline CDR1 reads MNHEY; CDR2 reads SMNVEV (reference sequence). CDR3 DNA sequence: TGTGCCAGCAGTTTAGCGCAGGGGGCAGAAACAGATACGCAGTATTTT. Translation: CASSLAQGAETDTQYF.

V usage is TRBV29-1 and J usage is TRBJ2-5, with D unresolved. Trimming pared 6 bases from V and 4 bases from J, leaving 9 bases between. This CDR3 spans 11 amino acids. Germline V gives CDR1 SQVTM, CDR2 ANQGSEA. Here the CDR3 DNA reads TGCAGCGTAAACCATGCAGAGACCCAGTACTTC. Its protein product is CSVNHAETQYF.

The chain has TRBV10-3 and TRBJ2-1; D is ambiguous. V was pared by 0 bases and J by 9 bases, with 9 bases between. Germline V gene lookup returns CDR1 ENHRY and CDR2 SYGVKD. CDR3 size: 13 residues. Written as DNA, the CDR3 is TGTGCCATCAGTGAGTCGGGCCAGCTTGAGCAGTTCTTC. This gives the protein CAISESGQLEQFF.

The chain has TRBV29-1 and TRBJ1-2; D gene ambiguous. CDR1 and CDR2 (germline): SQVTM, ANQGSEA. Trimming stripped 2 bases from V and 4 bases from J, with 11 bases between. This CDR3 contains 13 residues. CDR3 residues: CSVEPATTYGYTF. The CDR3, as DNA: TGCAGCGTTGAACCGGCTACTACCTATGGCTACACCTTC. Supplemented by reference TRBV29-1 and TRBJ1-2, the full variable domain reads SAVISQKPSRDICQRGTSLTIQCQVDSQVTMMFWYRQQPGQSLTLIATANQGSEATYESGFVIDKFPISRPNLTFSTLTVSNMSPEDSSIYLCSVEPATTYGYTFGSGTRLTVV.

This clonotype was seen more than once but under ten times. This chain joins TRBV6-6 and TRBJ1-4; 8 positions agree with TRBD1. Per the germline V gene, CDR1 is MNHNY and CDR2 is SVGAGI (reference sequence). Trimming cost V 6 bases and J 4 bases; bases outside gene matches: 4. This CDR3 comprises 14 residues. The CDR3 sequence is CASRRTGSNEKLFF. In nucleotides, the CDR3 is TGTGCCAGCAGACGGACAGGGAGTAATGAAAAACTGTTTTTT.